This TCR beta chain was observed in a study of regulatory T cells in long-lasting Graves disease. As to time point: newly diagnosed GD, antithyroid drugs for less than 3 months. Extracted RNA from PBMCs served as the source of the TCR library. Study-wide results and caveats: Persistent disease was associated with favored TRBV28 usage and with favored use of TRBJ1-2 and TRBJ2-5.

This clonotype showed up many times. Its antigen is still unknown. Libraries of TCR beta came from iRepertoire HTBI primers plus Arm-PCR of CDR3 regions. One entry per CDR3 protein results from TCRdb running MiXCR on the multiplex PCR reads. The sample carries about 330,000 distinct CDR3 sequences, 15% to 20% recorded once. Germline CDR1 is KGHSH and CDR2 is LQKENI. The CDR3 runs 15 residues. V lost 3 bases, J lost 7 bases, and 10 bases stayed unmatched. The same data also contributed to another study, on T cells in Graves' hyperthyroidism and ophthalmopathy. That report adds: First-round RT-PCR of the TCR CDR3 relied on the HTBI primer set.

This receptor was taken from a woman aged 18-35 years with Graves disease. J is TRBJ1-2 and V is TRBV18; 8 positions match TRBD1. Sequences were derived from peripheral blood mononuclear cells (PBMCs), sampled at new diagnosis, from a patient treated with antithyroid drugs. The CDR3 loop reads CASSPGAGGAGGYTF. CDR3 bases: TGTGCCAGCTCACCCGGGGCAGGGGGCGCCGGTGGCTACACCTTC. The full variable domain, its missing parts supplied by reference TRBV18 and TRBJ1-2, is NAGVMQNPRHLVRRRGQEARLRCSPMKGHSHVYWYRQLPEEGLKFMVYLQKENIIDESGMPKERFSAEFPKEGPSILRIQQVVRGDSAAYFCASSPGAGGAGGYTFGSGTRLTVV.